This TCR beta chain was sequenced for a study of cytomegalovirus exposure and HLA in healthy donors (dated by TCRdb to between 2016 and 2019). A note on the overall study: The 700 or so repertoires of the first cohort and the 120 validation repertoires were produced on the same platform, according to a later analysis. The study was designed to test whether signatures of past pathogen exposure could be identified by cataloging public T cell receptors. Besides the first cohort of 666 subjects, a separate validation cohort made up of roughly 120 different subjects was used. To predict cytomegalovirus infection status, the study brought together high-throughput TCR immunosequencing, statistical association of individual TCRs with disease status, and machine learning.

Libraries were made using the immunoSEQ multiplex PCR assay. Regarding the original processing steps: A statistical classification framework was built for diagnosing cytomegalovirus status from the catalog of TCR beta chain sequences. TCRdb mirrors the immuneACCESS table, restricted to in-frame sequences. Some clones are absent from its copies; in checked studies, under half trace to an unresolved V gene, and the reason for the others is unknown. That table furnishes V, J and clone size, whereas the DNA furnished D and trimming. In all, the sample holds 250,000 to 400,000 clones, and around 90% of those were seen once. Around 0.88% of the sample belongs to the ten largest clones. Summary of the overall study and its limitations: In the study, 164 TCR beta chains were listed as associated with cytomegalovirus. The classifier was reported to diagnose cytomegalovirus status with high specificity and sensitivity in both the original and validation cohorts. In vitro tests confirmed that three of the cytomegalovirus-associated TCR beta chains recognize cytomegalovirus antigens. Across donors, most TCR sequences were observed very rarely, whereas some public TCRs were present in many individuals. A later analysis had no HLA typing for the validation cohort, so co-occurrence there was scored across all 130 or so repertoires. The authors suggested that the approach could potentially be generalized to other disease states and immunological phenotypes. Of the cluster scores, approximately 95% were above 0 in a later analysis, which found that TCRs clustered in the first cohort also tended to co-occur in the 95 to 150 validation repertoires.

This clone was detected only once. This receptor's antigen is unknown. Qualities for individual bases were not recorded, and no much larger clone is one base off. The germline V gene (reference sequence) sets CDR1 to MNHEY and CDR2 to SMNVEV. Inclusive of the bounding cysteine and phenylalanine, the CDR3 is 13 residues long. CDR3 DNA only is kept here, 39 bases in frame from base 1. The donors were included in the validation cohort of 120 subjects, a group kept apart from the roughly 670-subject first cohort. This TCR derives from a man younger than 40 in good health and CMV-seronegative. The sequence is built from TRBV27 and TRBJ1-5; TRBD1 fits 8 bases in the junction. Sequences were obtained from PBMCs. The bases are TGTGCTTCGACAGGGGCGGAGGATCAGCCCCAGCATTTT. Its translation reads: CASTGAEDQPQHF.